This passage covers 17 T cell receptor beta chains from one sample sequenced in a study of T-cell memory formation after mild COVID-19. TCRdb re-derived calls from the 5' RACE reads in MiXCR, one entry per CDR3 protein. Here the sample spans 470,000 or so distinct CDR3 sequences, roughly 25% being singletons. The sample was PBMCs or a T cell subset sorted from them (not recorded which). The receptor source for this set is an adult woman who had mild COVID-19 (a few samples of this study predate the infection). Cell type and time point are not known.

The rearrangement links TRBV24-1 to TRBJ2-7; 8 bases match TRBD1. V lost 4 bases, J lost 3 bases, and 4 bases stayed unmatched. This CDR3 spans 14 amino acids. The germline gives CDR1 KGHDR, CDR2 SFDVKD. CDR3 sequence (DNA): TGTGCCACCAGTGACCGGGACAGGTTCTACGAGCAGTACTTC. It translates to CATSDRDRFYEQYF.

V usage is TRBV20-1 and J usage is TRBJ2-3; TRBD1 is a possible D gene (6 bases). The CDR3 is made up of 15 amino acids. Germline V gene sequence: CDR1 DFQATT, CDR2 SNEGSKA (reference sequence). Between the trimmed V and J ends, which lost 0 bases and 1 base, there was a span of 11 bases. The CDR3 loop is CSAREPRGRTDTQYF. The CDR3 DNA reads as TGCAGTGCTAGAGAACCCAGGGGCCGCACAGATACGCAGTATTTT.

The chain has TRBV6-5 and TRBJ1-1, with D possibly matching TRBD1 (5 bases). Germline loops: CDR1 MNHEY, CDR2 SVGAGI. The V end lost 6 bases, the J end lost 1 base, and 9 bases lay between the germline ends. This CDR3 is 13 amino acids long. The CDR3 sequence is CASRSGQNTEAFF. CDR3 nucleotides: TGTGCCAGCAGATCAGGACAGAACACTGAAGCTTTCTTT.

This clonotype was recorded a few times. The CDR3 protein is CASSAGLAGQETQYF. CDR3 DNA: TGTGCCAGCAGCGCCGGACTAGCGGGTCAAGAGACCCAGTACTTC. The gene calls are TRBV9 and TRBJ2-5; TRBD2 matches 11 bases. The CDR3 totals 15 residues. Germline values: CDR1 SGDLS, CDR2 YYNGEE. V gave up 3 bases and J gave up 2 bases; unmatched junction bases: 3.

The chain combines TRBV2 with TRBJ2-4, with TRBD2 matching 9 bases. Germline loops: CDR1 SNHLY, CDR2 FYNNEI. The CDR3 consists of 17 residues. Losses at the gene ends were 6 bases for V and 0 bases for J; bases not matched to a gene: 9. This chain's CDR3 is CASRGGLAGRAKNIQYF. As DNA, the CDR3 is TGTGCCAGCAGGGGAGGGCTAGCGGGGAGAGCCAAAAACATTCAGTACTTC.

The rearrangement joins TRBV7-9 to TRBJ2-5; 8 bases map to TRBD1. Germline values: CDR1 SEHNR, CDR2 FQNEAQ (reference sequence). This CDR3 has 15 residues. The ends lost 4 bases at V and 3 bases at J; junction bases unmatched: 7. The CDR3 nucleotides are TGTGCCAGCAGCTATGTCGAGACAGGGGAAGAGACCCAGTACTTC. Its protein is CASSYVETGEETQYF.

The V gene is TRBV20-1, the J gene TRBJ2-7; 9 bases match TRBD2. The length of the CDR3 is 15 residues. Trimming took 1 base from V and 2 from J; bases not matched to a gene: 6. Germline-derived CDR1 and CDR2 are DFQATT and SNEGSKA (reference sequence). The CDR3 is CSARGASGTPYEQYF. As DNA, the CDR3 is TGCAGTGCTAGAGGGGCTAGCGGGACCCCCTACGAGCAGTACTTC.

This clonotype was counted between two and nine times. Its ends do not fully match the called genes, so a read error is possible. CDR3 in amino acids: CASSLAQGLSSYNEQFF. DNA of the CDR3: TGTGCTAGCAGCTTAGCGCAGGGACTGAGCTCCTACAATGAGCAGTTCTTC. The V call is TRBV7-7, the J call TRBJ2-1, with D possibly matching TRBD2 (6 bases). The CDR3 totals 17 residues. Germline lookup yields CDR1 SSHAT and CDR2 FNYEAQ (reference sequence).

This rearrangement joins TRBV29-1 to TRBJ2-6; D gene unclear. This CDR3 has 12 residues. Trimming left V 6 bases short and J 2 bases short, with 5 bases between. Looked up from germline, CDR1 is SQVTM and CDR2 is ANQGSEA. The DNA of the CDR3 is TGCAGCGTCCAGCCTGGGGCCAACGTCCTGACTTTC. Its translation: CSVQPGANVLTF.

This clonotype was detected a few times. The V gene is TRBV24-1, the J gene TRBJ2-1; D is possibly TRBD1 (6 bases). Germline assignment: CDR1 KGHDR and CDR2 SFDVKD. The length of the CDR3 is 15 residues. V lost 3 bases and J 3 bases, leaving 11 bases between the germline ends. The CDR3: CATSDPGHLYNEQFF. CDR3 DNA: TGTGCCACCAGTGATCCGGGACACCTCTACAATGAGCAGTTCTTC.

This chain's CDR3 is CSARVSGQGAGEAPLHF. CDR3 bases: TGCAGTGCTAGAGTTTCGGGACAGGGGGCCGGGGAGGCACCCCTCCACTTT. This rearrangement joins TRBV20-1 to TRBJ1-6, with 12 nucleotides matching TRBD1. V was clipped by 1 base and J by 11 bases; unmatched bases: 12. CDR3 length equals 17 residues. Germline V gene lookup returns CDR1 DFQATT and CDR2 SNEGSKA (reference sequence).

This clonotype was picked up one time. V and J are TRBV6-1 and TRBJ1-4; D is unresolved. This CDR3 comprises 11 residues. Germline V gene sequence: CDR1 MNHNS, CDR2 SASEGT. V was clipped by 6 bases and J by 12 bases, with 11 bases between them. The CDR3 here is CASRDQRELFF. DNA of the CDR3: TGTGCCAGCAGGGATCAGAGGGAACTGTTTTTT.

The CDR3 nucleotides read TGTGCCAGCAGCCAAGATCTCGCTAGCGGGGGGGCCGGATCTTTTGGGCAGTACTTC. This translates into CASSQDLASGGAGSFGQYF. V is TRBV4-2 and J is TRBJ2-7; 12 positions agree with TRBD2. Trimming at V came to 0 bases and at J to 9 bases, leaving 18 bases not matched to a gene. Looked up from germline, CDR1 is LGHNA and CDR2 is YNFKEQ. The CDR3 has 19 residues.

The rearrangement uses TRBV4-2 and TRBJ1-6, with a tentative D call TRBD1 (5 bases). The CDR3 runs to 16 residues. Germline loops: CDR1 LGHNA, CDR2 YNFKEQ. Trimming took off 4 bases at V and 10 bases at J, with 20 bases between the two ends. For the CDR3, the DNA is TGTGCCAGCAGCCCCCTCGATTTGGAGGGGAGGTCACCCCTCCACTTT. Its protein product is CASSPLDLEGRSPLHF.

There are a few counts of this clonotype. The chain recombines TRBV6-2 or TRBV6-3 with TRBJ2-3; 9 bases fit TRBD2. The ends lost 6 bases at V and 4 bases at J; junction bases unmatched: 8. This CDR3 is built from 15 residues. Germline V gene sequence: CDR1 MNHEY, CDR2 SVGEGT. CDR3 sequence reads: CASSPGTSFPDTQYF. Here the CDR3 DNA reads TGTGCCAGCAGCCCCGGGACTAGCTTTCCAGATACGCAGTATTTT.

This CDR3 reads CASSETGQETQYF. As DNA, the CDR3 is TGTGCCAGCAGCGAGACAGGACAAGAGACCCAGTACTTC. The rearrangement links TRBV4-2 to TRBJ2-5; D is possibly TRBD1 (6 bases). The CDR3 extends over 13 amino acids. Germline values: CDR1 LGHNA, CDR2 YNFKEQ. Trimming cost V 5 bases and J 2 bases, with 9 bases left between them.

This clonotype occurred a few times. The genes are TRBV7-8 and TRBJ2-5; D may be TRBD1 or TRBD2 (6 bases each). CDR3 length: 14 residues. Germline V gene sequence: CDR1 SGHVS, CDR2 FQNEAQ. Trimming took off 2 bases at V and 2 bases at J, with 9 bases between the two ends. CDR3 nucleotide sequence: TGTGCCAGCAGCTTATGGAGGGGGCAAGAGACCCAGTACTTC. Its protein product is CASSLWRGQETQYF. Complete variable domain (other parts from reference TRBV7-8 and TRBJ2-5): GAGVSQSPRYKVAKRGQDVALRCDPISGHVSLFWYQQALGQGPEFLTYFQNEAQLDKSGLPSDRFFAERPEGSVSTLKIQRTQQEDSAVYLCASSLWRGQETQYFGPGTRLLVL.